This T cell receptor (beta chain) was captured in a study of blood T cell repertoires in COVID-19. In assigning cohorts, the study relied on participant-reported clinical history. Per germline, CDR1 SGHTA and CDR2 FQGTGA. The CDR3 runs 14 residues. Trimming stripped 5 bases from V and 5 bases from J, with 15 bases between. Sequenced by immunoSEQ multiplex PCR; TCRdb stores in-frame clones only, minus some. The sample contains about 250,000 clones, roughly 85% of which appear only once. The sequencing input was PBMCs or T cells enriched from blood (not recorded which). This receptor was taken from a man aged 35 to 55 who had been exposed to COVID-19. This chain links TRBV7-3 with TRBJ1-1, with D possibly being TRBD1 (6 bases). This chain's CDR3 is CASSLGHQSTEAFF. The CDR3 bases are TGTGCCAGCAGCCTGGGACACCAAAGTACTGAAGCTTTCTTT.